The present entry profiles one TCR beta chain with its context. Its antigen is not known. Other autoimmune diseases, uncontrolled infections, pregnancy or lactation led to the exclusion of patients. The sample belongs to a study of Graves' ophthalmopathy and Graves' hyperthyroidism. Across the whole study: Samples of peripheral blood were obtained at initial diagnosis, prior to treatment of any kind. Study-level findings and limits: With 60% to 71% sensitivity and about 78% specificity, the model predicted ophthalmopathy progression.

The study amplified TCR beta CDR3 regions using RNA transcripts. Scientists carried out first-round RT-PCR using HTBI primers and then a second-round multiplex PCR. MiXCR, applied by TCRdb to the multiplex PCR reads, yields one record per CDR3 protein. The sample has about 740,000 distinct CDR3 sequences; 35% to 50% are singletons. This clonotype was sampled from an adult man with Graves' ophthalmopathy. Sequenced input: peripheral blood.

Here the CDR3 DNA reads TGTGCCAGCAGCCAAGTACGAACCTACGAGCAGTACTTC. Translated, it gives CASSQVRTYEQYF. The V call is TRBV10-3, the J call TRBJ2-7; D uncertain. The CDR3 extends over 13 amino acids. CDR1 and CDR2 from the germline V gene are ENHRY and SYGVKD. Trimming cost V 10 bases and J 2 bases, with 15 bases left between them.